The 15 T cell receptor beta chains below come from one sample, sequenced in a study of sequential checkpoint blockade in melanoma. The repertoire was sequenced with immunoSEQ multiplex PCR; TCRdb's copy has only in-frame clones and lacks some. The table includes around 15,000 clones, 90% to 95% detected once. Treatment reported: randomized to nivolumab then ipilimumab (arm A) or the reverse (arm B). The material sequenced was CD8+ T cells sorted from blood (inferred from file names), taken from a patient given nivolumab and ipilimumab in sequence. The receptors stem from a human donor with melanoma.

The rearrangement joins TRBV5-6 to TRBJ2-7, with a weak D call TRBD1 (5 bases). Deletions cut 4 bases from V and 6 bases from J, with 14 bases between. CDR3 length: 13 residues. Germline loops: CDR1 SGHDT, CDR2 YYEEEE. The CDR3 is CASSPQGAGEQYF. The CDR3 nucleotides are TGTGCCAGCAGCCCCCAAGGGGCTGGCGAGCAGTACTTC.

Here the CDR3 reads CASSPLTSGNYEQYF. The CDR3 DNA follows: TGTGCCAGCAGTCCGTTGACTAGCGGAAATTACGAGCAGTACTTC. The chain recombines TRBV28 with TRBJ2-7; 9 bases map to TRBD2. Trimming cost V 5 bases and J 4 bases; bases outside gene matches: 9. CDR3 size: 15 residues. Germline CDR1 and CDR2: MDHEN and SYDVKM.

J is TRBJ1-5 and V is TRBV27; a weak D match, TRBD1 (5 bases). Germline CDR1 and CDR2: MNHEY and SMNVEV (reference sequence). V lost 4 bases to trimming and J lost 4 bases, with 11 bases between them. There are 14 residues in the CDR3. This CDR3 is CASSYSGLNQPQHF. The DNA of the CDR3 is TGTGCCAGCAGTTACTCGGGACTAAATCAGCCCCAGCATTTT.

V is TRBV19 and J is TRBJ1-2, with a tentative D call TRBD1 (5 bases). V was clipped by 1 base and J by 4 bases, with 10 bases between them. CDR1 LNHDA and CDR2 SQIVND come from the germline V gene (reference sequence). CDR3 length equals 14 residues. Written as DNA, the CDR3 is TGTGCCAGTAGTATAGCAGGGCCCGGCTATGGCTACACCTTC. Its translation: CASSIAGPGYGYTF.

The V and J genes are TRBV6-6 and TRBJ1-1, with D perhaps TRBD1 (6 bases). The CDR3 runs to 13 residues. V was pared by 6 bases and J by 1 base, with 9 bases between. Germline CDR1 reads MNHNY; CDR2 reads SVGAGI (reference sequence). CDR3: CASRTQGNTEAFF. DNA of the CDR3: TGTGCCAGCAGAACACAGGGGAACACTGAAGCTTTCTTT.

The gene calls are TRBV10-3 and TRBJ1-1; 7 bases are shared with TRBD1. Germline assignment: CDR1 ENHRY and CDR2 SYGVKD. J was trimmed by 1 base and V by 5 bases; bases with no gene match: 4. CDR3 size: 14 residues. CDR3 region: CAISRDSENTEAFF. Written as DNA, the CDR3 is TGTGCCATCAGTAGGGACAGCGAGAACACTGAAGCTTTCTTT.

The chain joins TRBV21-1 to TRBJ2-7; the D segment call TRBD2 is taken from the table without a DNA check. TRBV21-1 is a listed pseudogene. This CDR3 contains 12 residues. The CDR3 DNA reads TGTGCCAGCAGCCGGGACTCCCACGAGCAGTACGTC. Its protein product is CASSRDSHEQYV.

This CDR3 reads CASVEHRGSVDEQYV. DNA of the CDR3: TGTGCCAGCGTCGAACACCGGGGTAGCGTGGACGAGCAGTACGTC. The rearrangement uses TRBV7-2 and TRBJ2-7; perhaps TRBD2 as D (5 bases). Per the germline V gene, CDR1 is SGHTA and CDR2 is FQGNSA. Trimming cost V 8 bases and J 5 bases, with 22 bases left between them. The CDR3 contains 15 residues.

The count of this clone is one. V usage is TRBV30 and J usage is TRBJ2-7; D unclear. In germline, CDR1 is GTSNPN, CDR2 SVGIG (reference sequence). This CDR3 region has 12 residues. Trimming cost V 0 bases and J 3 bases, with 6 bases left between them. The CDR3 loop reads CAWSVLSYEQYF. DNA of the CDR3: TGTGCCTGGAGTGTACTTAGCTACGAGCAGTACTTC.

V gene TRBV7-6 combines with J gene TRBJ1-5, with 8 bases aligning to TRBD1. V was clipped by 5 bases and J by 6 bases; unmatched bases: 9. The length of the CDR3 is 15 residues. Germline lookup yields CDR1 SGHVS and CDR2 FNYEAQ. CDR3: CASSLGQGLSQPQHF. The CDR3 DNA is TGTGCCAGCAGCCTCGGACAGGGTTTATCTCAGCCCCAGCATTTT.

The chain's CDR3 is CASSGLAGVYEQYF. The CDR3 DNA sequence: TGTGCCAGCAGCGGACTAGCGGGAGTATACGAGCAGTACTTC. The V gene is TRBV5-6, the J gene TRBJ2-7; 13 bases map to TRBD2. Germline V gene data show CDR1 as SGHDT and CDR2 as YYEEEE. Trimming took 4 bases from V and 4 from J; bases not matched to a gene: 2. The CDR3 has 14 residues.

The rearrangement uses TRBV7-2 and TRBJ2-3, with TRBD1 matching 11 bases. V lost 5 bases and J lost 5; bases outside the gene matches: 6. CDR1 is SGHTA and CDR2 is FQGNSA in the germline V gene. The CDR3 length is 15 residues. The CDR3 nucleotides read TGTGCCAGCAGCCCAGGACAGGGGGCTAGAGATACGCAGTATTTT. This translates into CASSPGQGARDTQYF.

This chain connects TRBV6-5 to TRBJ1-4, with D perhaps TRBD1 (5 bases). Germline loops: CDR1 MNHEY, CDR2 SVGAGI. CDR3 length: 14 amino acids. The ends were cut back, 4 bases at V and 8 bases at J, with 14 bases in the middle. The CDR3 DNA reads as TGTGCCAGCAGTTTCGGACACCGGCGGGAAAAACTGTTTTTT. Protein product: CASSFGHRREKLFF.

This clone is a singleton in its sample. This chain connects TRBV5-3 to TRBJ2-7; TRBD2 agrees at 11 bases. TRBV5-3 is filed as an ORF, its function uncertain. Unmatched junction bases numbered 10, after V lost 2 bases and J lost 0 bases. The CDR3 length is 18 residues. This chain's CDR3 is CARSFSLAGGTSSYEQYV. CDR3 nucleotides: TGTGCCAGAAGCTTTAGCCTAGCGGGGGGCACCAGCTCCTACGAGCAGTACGTC.

In nucleotides, the CDR3 is TGCGCCAGCAGCCACACGATAGGGGGCGCAGGCGGCTACACCTTC. It codes for CASSHTIGGAGGYTF. V is TRBV4-1 and J is TRBJ1-2; 7 nucleotides agree with TRBD1. There are 15 residues in the CDR3. The germline V gene has CDR1 MGHRA and CDR2 YSYEKL. J lost 8 bases, V lost 3 bases, and 12 bases had no gene match.